These 27 T cell receptor beta chains originate from one sample sequenced in a study of PD-1 blockade in classical Hodgkin lymphoma. This sample's time point: cycle 4 day 1 (C4D1), after six to seven weeks of nivolumab. Every single patient, without exception, relapsed after autologous stem cell transplantation, and brentuximab vedotin exposure varied. Magnetic negative selection purified CD4+ T cells from thawed PBMCs. Some clones are missing from TCRdb's copy, which holds only in-frame ones; the method was immunoSEQ multiplex PCR. The sample contains 25,000 or so clones, approximately 85% of which appear only once. The source material was CD4+ T cells from blood, sampled before the fourth cycle of nivolumab. Receptor source: a human donor with classical Hodgkin lymphoma.

The chain uses TRBV6-4 and TRBJ2-1, with 7 bases fitting TRBD2. CDR3 length equals 11 residues. Trimming at V came to 9 bases and at J to 7 bases, leaving 3 bases not matched to a gene. Per the germline V gene, CDR1 is MRHNA and CDR2 is SNTAGT. The CDR3 bases are TGTGCCAGACTAGCGTGGAATGAGCAGTTCTTC. Translation gives CARLAWNEQFF.

This clone was seen more than once but under ten times. For the CDR3, the DNA is TGTGCCTGGGACAGGGGAGGGGAAAAACTGTTTTTT. Translated: CAWDRGGEKLFF. The chain is built from TRBV30 and TRBJ1-4; 8 bases match TRBD1. Trimming at V came to 5 bases and at J to 8 bases, leaving 4 bases not matched to a gene. The CDR3 consists of 12 residues. Looked up from germline, CDR1 is GTSNPN and CDR2 is SVGIG (reference sequence).

This chain uses TRBV5-1 with TRBJ2-7; TRBD1 agrees at 8 bases. J lost 6 bases, V lost 1 base, and 9 bases had no gene match. CDR1 and CDR2 (germline): SGHRS, YFSETQ. This CDR3 has 15 residues. CDR3 residues: CASSLLGQESGEQYF. CDR3 nucleotides: TGCGCCAGCAGCTTGCTGGGACAGGAGTCGGGCGAGCAGTACTTC.

The genes are TRBV9 and TRBJ2-5; D is uncertain. The CDR3 loop spans 15 amino acids. The germline CDR1 and CDR2 sequences are SGDLS and YYNGEE. Trimming removed 0 bases at V and 4 bases at J, with 13 bases between. CDR3 amino acids: CASSVAVAERETQYF. The CDR3 DNA reads TGTGCCAGCAGCGTAGCCGTGGCAGAAAGAGAGACCCAGTACTTC.

This chain links TRBV27 with TRBJ2-7, with 10 bases lining up with TRBD2. Germline-derived CDR1 and CDR2 are MNHEY and SMNVEV (reference sequence). The CDR3 has 19 amino acids. Trimming removed 0 bases from V and 1 base from J; junction bases left unmatched: 12. Here the CDR3 reads CASSLSTEPGLATSYEQYF. In DNA form, the CDR3 reads TGTGCCAGCAGTTTATCCACTGAACCGGGACTAGCGACTTCCTACGAGCAGTACTTC.

The CDR3 is CASSEHMNTEAFF. CDR3 in DNA: TGTGCCAGCAGCGAACACATGAACACTGAAGCTTTCTTT. The V call is TRBV5-5, the J call TRBJ1-1; D is uncertain. The CDR3 has 13 residues. Germline V gene data show CDR1 as SGHKS and CDR2 as YYEKEE (reference sequence). The V end was cut by 4 bases, the J end by 0 bases, with 7 bases between.

The CDR3 bases are TGTGCCAGCAGTTACTCGATGGCGTCTGTCTACGAGCAGTACTTC. Protein: CASSYSMASVYEQYF. The chain carries TRBV6-5 and TRBJ2-7; D unclear. Trimming removed 0 bases from V and 3 bases from J, with 12 bases in between. CDR3 size: 15 residues. Germline CDR1 is MNHEY and CDR2 is SVGAGI.

The rearrangement links TRBV11-2 to TRBJ2-5; a weak D match, TRBD2 (5 bases). The CDR3 runs 11 residues. Per germline, CDR1 SGHAT and CDR2 FQNNGV. V was cut by 5 bases and J by 7 bases, with 8 bases left in between. As DNA, the CDR3 is TGTGCCAGCAGCGCTACTAGGACCCAGTACTTC. This translates into CASSATRTQYF.

The chain carries TRBV5-1 and TRBJ2-1; TRBD1 matches at 7 bases. Looked up from germline, CDR1 is SGHRS and CDR2 is YFSETQ. The CDR3 is 14 residues long. J was trimmed by 1 base and V by 3 bases; bases with no gene match: 1. CDR3: CASSSGQSYNEQFF. CDR3 DNA sequence: TGCGCCAGCAGCTCGGGACAGTCCTACAATGAGCAGTTCTTC.

The chain couples TRBV18 to TRBJ1-2; the D gene is possibly TRBD1 (6 bases). This CDR3 region has 16 residues. Trimming took off 0 bases at V and 7 bases at J, with 18 bases between the two ends. CDR1 and CDR2 (germline): KGHSH, LQKENI. CDR3 in amino acids: CASSPPNDRNLGGYTF. In DNA, the CDR3 is TGTGCCAGCTCACCACCGAATGACAGGAACCTAGGTGGCTACACCTTC.

V and J are TRBV6-5 and TRBJ2-7, with D maybe TRBD2 (5 bases). This CDR3 has 13 amino acids. The germline gives CDR1 MNHEY, CDR2 SVGAGI. V was shortened by 2 bases and J by 6 bases, with 11 bases between the two germline ends. The CDR3: CASSYLDRGEQYF. Written as DNA, the CDR3 is TGTGCCAGCAGTTACCTAGACCGGGGCGAGCAGTACTTC.

The J gene is TRBJ2-3, the V gene TRBV2; D perhaps matches TRBD2 (6 bases). V gave up 4 bases and J gave up 1 base, with 9 bases separating them. Per germline, CDR1 SNHLY and CDR2 FYNNEI. The CDR3 loop spans 14 amino acids. As DNA, the CDR3 is TGTGCCAGCAGTGGACTAGGCGGCACAGATACGCAGTATTTT. Amino acids: CASSGLGGTDTQYF. Filled out from reference TRBV2 and TRBJ2-3, the complete variable domain reads EPEVTQTPSHQVTQMGQEVILRCVPISNHLYFYWYRQILGQKVEFLVSFYNNEISEKSEIFDDQFSVERPDGSNFTLKIRSTKLEDSAMYFCASSGLGGTDTQYFGPGTRLTVL.

J is TRBJ2-2 and V is TRBV2, with D perhaps matching TRBD1 (6 bases). Per germline, CDR1 SNHLY and CDR2 FYNNEI. The CDR3 loop spans 14 amino acids. V shed 6 bases and J shed 5 bases, with 13 bases lying between them. The CDR3 sequence is CASRARGITGELFF. In DNA form, the CDR3 reads TGTGCCAGCAGAGCCAGGGGAATAACCGGGGAGCTGTTTTTT.

J is TRBJ1-1 and V is TRBV2; D remains ambiguous. The CDR3 length is 12 residues. In germline, CDR1 is SNHLY, CDR2 FYNNEI. Trimming pared 5 bases from V and 3 bases from J, leaving 7 bases between. CDR3 coding DNA: TGTGCCAGCAGTCTAGAGGACACTGAAGCTTTCTTT. Its protein is CASSLEDTEAFF. Full variable domain (rest looked up from reference TRBV2 and TRBJ1-1): EPEVTQTPSHQVTQMGQEVILRCVPISNHLYFYWYRQILGQKVEFLVSFYNNEISEKSEIFDDQFSVERPDGSNFTLKIRSTKLEDSAMYFCASSLEDTEAFFGQGTRLTVV.

This clone was found a few times. As DNA, the CDR3 is TGCAGCGTTGAAGCCAGGGTCCCACCTAACTATGGCTACACCTTC. It codes for CSVEARVPPNYGYTF. V usage is TRBV29-1 and J usage is TRBJ1-2; weak D call: TRBD1 (5 bases). The V gene's germline CDR1 is SQVTM and CDR2 ANQGSEA. Trimming shortened V by 1 base and J by 0 bases, and 12 bases separated the two germline ends. The CDR3 has 15 residues.

The CDR3 DNA reads TGTGCCAGCAGCAAAGGACTAGCGGGACATTACGAGCAGTACTTC. It specifies CASSKGLAGHYEQYF. This chain uses TRBV21-1 with TRBJ2-7; TRBD2 is taken as the D call from the table, unchecked against the DNA. TRBV21-1 is recorded as a pseudogene. There are 15 residues in the CDR3.

The rearrangement joins TRBV6-5 to TRBJ1-2; D is unresolved. Germline loops: CDR1 MNHEY, CDR2 SVGAGI. V was trimmed by 0 bases and J by 2 bases, leaving 7 bases between them. This CDR3 has 14 residues. In nucleotides, the CDR3 is TGTGCCAGCAGTTACTCGAAGTTAAACTATGGCTACACCTTC. Amino acids: CASSYSKLNYGYTF.

This clone has a handful of counts. V and J are TRBV19 and TRBJ1-2, with a weak D call TRBD1 (6 bases). Germline V gene lookup returns CDR1 LNHDA and CDR2 SQIVND (reference sequence). The CDR3 length is 9 residues. CDR3 region: CRQVYGYTF. The CDR3 DNA is TGTAGACAGGTCTATGGCTACACCTTC.

The chain is built from TRBV19 and TRBJ2-5; 8 positions match TRBD1. Unmatched junction bases numbered 3, after V lost 3 bases and J lost 3 bases. In germline, CDR1 is LNHDA, CDR2 SQIVND (reference sequence). The CDR3 sequence is 14 residues long. The CDR3: CASSIQDREETQYF. In DNA form, the CDR3 reads TGTGCCAGTAGTATCCAGGACAGGGAAGAGACCCAGTACTTC.

This chain uses TRBV5-3 with TRBJ2-1, with 8 bases that match TRBD2. TRBV5-3 is designated an ORF whose function remains uncertain. The CDR3 has 18 residues. The V and J ends lost 4 bases and 4 bases, in that order; junction bases with no gene match: 16. The CDR3 region is CARSQRHLTSETYNEQFF. The CDR3 DNA is TGTGCCAGAAGCCAAAGACATTTGACTAGCGAAACGTACAATGAGCAGTTCTTC.

There are a few counts of this clone. J is TRBJ2-7 and V is TRBV27, with 8 bases identical to TRBD1. Germline-derived CDR1 and CDR2 are MNHEY and SMNVEV (reference sequence). This CDR3 region has 13 residues. The V and J ends lost 6 bases and 7 bases, in that order; junction bases with no gene match: 8. The DNA for the CDR3 is TGTGCCAGCAGAAAGACAGGGGCAGGTGAGCAGTACTTC. It encodes CASRKTGAGEQYF.

The J gene is TRBJ1-1, the V gene TRBV27, with 7 positions matching TRBD1. The germline gives CDR1 MNHEY, CDR2 SMNVEV (reference sequence). The CDR3 totals 13 residues. V dropped 3 bases and J dropped 5; count of bases not matched to a gene: 3. CDR3 amino acids: CASSLTGSTEAFF. CDR3 coding DNA: TGTGCCAGCAGTTTGACAGGGAGTACTGAAGCTTTCTTT.

This clone was recorded a few times. The rearrangement links TRBV5-8 to TRBJ2-2; possibly TRBD2 for D (5 bases). V was clipped by 2 bases and J by 5 bases, with 16 bases between them. Germline CDR1 and CDR2: SGHTS and YDEGEE. The CDR3 runs to 16 residues. CDR3 in DNA: TGTGCCAGCAGCTTTTATTCCGGGATGGGGACCGGGGAGCTGTTTTTT. It yields the protein CASSFYSGMGTGELFF.

The rearrangement uses TRBV5-8 and TRBJ2-1; 9 nucleotides agree with TRBD2. The CDR3 has 17 residues. Germline V CDR1 and CDR2: SGHTS, YDEGEE. Germline trimming cut 1 base from V and 0 bases from J; bases unmatched to any gene: 5. CDR3 DNA sequence: TGTGCCAGCAGCTTGATCCTAGCGGGACCCTCCTACAATGAGCAGTTCTTC. Protein product: CASSLILAGPSYNEQFF.

In its sample, this clone was seen a few times. V usage is TRBV19 and J usage is TRBJ2-1, with TRBD2 matching 9 bases. This CDR3 spans 16 amino acids. Germline V gene sequence: CDR1 LNHDA, CDR2 SQIVND (reference sequence). Trimming cost V 6 bases and J 3 bases; bases outside gene matches: 9. The CDR3 DNA sequence: TGTGCCAGTAGCCTTAGAGCGGGAGGAGGCTACAATGAGCAGTTCTTC. Its protein product is CASSLRAGGGYNEQFF.

The chain is built from TRBV7-8 and TRBJ1-1; D may be TRBD1 (5 bases). V was pared by 5 bases and J by 3 bases, with 13 bases between. The CDR3 sequence is 14 residues long. Germline V gene sequence: CDR1 SGHVS, CDR2 FQNEAQ. CDR3 residues: CASSPKGKDTEAFF. CDR3 DNA sequence: TGTGCCAGCAGCCCAAAGGGGAAAGACACTGAAGCTTTCTTT.

The gene calls are TRBV11-2 and TRBJ1-2; 8 nucleotides line up with TRBD1. Germline loops: CDR1 SGHAT, CDR2 FQNNGV. The CDR3 sequence is 14 residues long. J gave up 4 bases and V 5 bases, and 6 bases lay outside the gene matches. CDR3 DNA: TGTGCCAGCAGCCGACCCGACAGGGGCTATGGCTACACCTTC. Amino acid sequence: CASSRPDRGYGYTF.